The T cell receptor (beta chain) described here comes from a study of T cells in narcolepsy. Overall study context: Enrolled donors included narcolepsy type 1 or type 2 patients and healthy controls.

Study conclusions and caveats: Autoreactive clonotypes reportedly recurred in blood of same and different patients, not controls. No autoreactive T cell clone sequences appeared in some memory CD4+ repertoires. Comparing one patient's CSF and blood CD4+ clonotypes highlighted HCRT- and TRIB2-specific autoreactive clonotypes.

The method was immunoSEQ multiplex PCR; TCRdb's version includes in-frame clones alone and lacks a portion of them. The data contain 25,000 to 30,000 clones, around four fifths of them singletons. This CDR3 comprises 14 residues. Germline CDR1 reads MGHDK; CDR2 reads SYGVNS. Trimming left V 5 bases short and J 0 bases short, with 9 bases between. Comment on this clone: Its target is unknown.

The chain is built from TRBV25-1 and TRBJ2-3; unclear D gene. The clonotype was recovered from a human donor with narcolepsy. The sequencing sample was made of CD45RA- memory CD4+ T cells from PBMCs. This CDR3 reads CASSSGTSTDTQYF. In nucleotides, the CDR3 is TGTGCCAGCAGTTCCGGAACTAGCACAGATACGCAGTATTTT.